The 27 T cell receptor beta chains listed next were all sequenced from one sample in a study of early T cells in non-severe SARS-CoV-2 infection. MiXCR, run by TCRdb on the 5' RACE reads, gives a single entry per CDR3 protein. Here the sample spans roughly 54,000 distinct CDR3 sequences, about 12% being singletons. Sequencing used whole blood. The source of these receptors is an adult who was a healthcare worker with PCR-confirmed SARS-CoV-2 infection or an uninfected control (not recorded which).

In its sample, this clonotype was seen many times. The V gene is TRBV7-6, the J gene TRBJ2-3, with D possibly being TRBD1 or TRBD2 (5 bases each). V shed 3 bases and J shed 5 bases, with 18 bases lying between them. CDR1 is SGHVS and CDR2 is FNYEAQ in the germline V gene. CDR3 length equals 16 residues. The CDR3 nucleotides read TGTGCCAGCAGCTTCGGGACCGTTAGCGCCTTAGATACGCAGTATTTT. Its protein is CASSFGTVSALDTQYF.

This clonotype was seen only a few times. The genes are TRBV7-2 and TRBJ1-2; D is unresolved. This CDR3 region has 15 residues. V lost 1 base, J lost 4 bases, and 13 bases lay in between. Germline loops: CDR1 SGHTA, CDR2 FQGNSA. The CDR3 protein is CASSLVVDIRYGYTF. In DNA, the CDR3 is TGTGCCAGCAGCTTAGTGGTCGACATCCGCTATGGCTACACCTTC.

Ten or more counts support this clonotype. V is TRBV11-2 and J is TRBJ2-5; TRBD2 might be the D (6 bases). The ends were cut back, 6 bases at V and 1 base at J, with 15 bases in the middle. Germline V gives CDR1 SGHAT, CDR2 FQNNGV. The CDR3 runs 15 residues. CDR3 residues: CASRGMGGAQETQYF. The CDR3 DNA follows: TGTGCCAGCAGGGGGATGGGGGGTGCCCAAGAGACCCAGTACTTC.

This clonotype was recorded a few times. The chain has TRBV2 and TRBJ2-1; D is undetermined. Trimming removed 4 bases from V and 2 bases from J, with 12 bases in between. The CDR3 is 15 amino acids. Germline assignment: CDR1 SNHLY and CDR2 FYNNEI. CDR3 residues: CASSVRELTYNEQFF. In nucleotides, the CDR3 is TGTGCCAGCAGTGTGAGAGAGCTTACCTACAATGAGCAGTTCTTC.

The gene calls are TRBV5-1 and TRBJ2-1; D may be TRBD2 (5 bases). Germline V gives CDR1 SGHRS, CDR2 YFSETQ. Trimming removed 9 bases from V and 0 bases from J, with 16 bases in between. The CDR3 loop spans 15 amino acids. The CDR3 nucleotides read TGCGCCACCCGAATGGACTTAAGCTCCTACAATGAGCAGTTCTTC. Protein sequence: CATRMDLSSYNEQFF.

This clonotype has more than one count but fewer than ten. The genes are TRBV29-1 and TRBJ2-3, with 12 nucleotides matching TRBD2. The junction had 3 bases not matched to a gene; V was cut back by 4 bases and J by 4 bases. The CDR3 loop spans 14 amino acids. CDR1 and CDR2 (germline): SQVTM, ANQGSEA. CDR3 region: CSVGSSGGADTQYF. The CDR3 bases are TGCAGCGTTGGGTCTAGCGGGGGGGCAGATACGCAGTATTTT.

This clonotype was recorded many times. This rearrangement joins TRBV7-2 to TRBJ2-7; D tentatively reads TRBD1 or TRBD2 (6 bases each). The CDR3 has 16 amino acids. Germline V gene sequence: CDR1 SGHTA, CDR2 FQGNSA. Deletions cut 0 bases from V and 0 bases from J, with 12 bases between. This CDR3 is CASSLAGGHLSYEQYF. The DNA for the CDR3 is TGTGCCAGCAGCTTAGCGGGGGGACACCTCTCCTACGAGCAGTACTTC.

About this clonotype: Possible read error: a much larger clone is one base away. The chain combines TRBV18 with TRBJ2-5, with TRBD2 identical over 10 bases. The germline V gene has CDR1 KGHSH and CDR2 LQKENI. The CDR3 sequence is 15 residues long. V dropped 4 bases and J dropped 4; count of bases not matched to a gene: 6. The CDR3 coding sequence is TGTGCCAGCTCACATGGACTAGCGGACAGAGAGACCCAGTACTTC. Amino acid sequence: CASSHGLADRETQYF.

The chain uses TRBV5-1 and TRBJ2-7; perhaps TRBD2 as D (6 bases). Germline assignment: CDR1 SGHRS and CDR2 YFSETQ. V lost 0 bases and J lost 6, with 16 bases in between. This CDR3 has 15 residues. The CDR3 region is CASSLDGSRGSEQYF. In DNA, the CDR3 is TGCGCCAGCAGCTTGGACGGGAGCCGAGGAAGCGAGCAGTACTTC.

This clonotype has at least ten counts. V and J are TRBV6-1 and TRBJ2-4; D may be TRBD1 (5 bases). V lost 4 bases and J lost 4, with 17 bases in between. The CDR3 is made up of 16 amino acids. Looked up from germline, CDR1 is MNHNS and CDR2 is SASEGT. CDR3 sequence (DNA): TGTGCCAGCAGTGTGACAGATACAGAGCCAAAAAACATTCAGTACTTC. Its translation: CASSVTDTEPKNIQYF.

This clonotype was counted between two and nine times. This chain's CDR3 is CSATGTSFNTDTQYF. In nucleotides, the CDR3 is TGCAGTGCCACCGGGACTAGTTTCAACACAGATACGCAGTATTTT. The rearrangement uses TRBV20-1 and TRBJ2-3; 8 nucleotides match TRBD2. The CDR3 extends over 15 amino acids. Germline loops: CDR1 DFQATT, CDR2 SNEGSKA (reference sequence). J lost 2 bases, V lost 6 bases, and 10 bases had no gene match.

This clonotype occurred a few times. This chain uses TRBV12-3 or TRBV12-4 with TRBJ2-2; no firm D call. The ends were cut back, 0 bases at V and 5 bases at J, with 13 bases in the middle. The CDR3 has 16 amino acids. In DNA form, the CDR3 reads TGTGCCAGCAGTTTAGCGCGGTCCTTTGGAACCGGGGAGCTGTTTTTT. This codes for CASSLARSFGTGELFF.

This clonotype was counted once. This sequence joins TRBV12-3 or TRBV12-4 and TRBJ1-3, with D maybe TRBD1 (6 bases). Trimming stripped 6 bases from V and 5 bases from J, with 17 bases between. CDR3 length: 15 residues. The CDR3, as DNA: TGTGCCAGCAGGGACGTCGGGGGCCCGCGAAACACCATATATTTT. Its translation: CASRDVGGPRNTIYF.

Regarding this clonotype: Just one base apart from a much larger clone, this may be a read error. V and J are TRBV5-1 and TRBJ1-1; 8 nucleotides align to TRBD1. Germline V gene data show CDR1 as SGHRS and CDR2 as YFSETQ. The CDR3 loop spans 16 amino acids. CDR3 nucleotides: TGCACCAGCAGCCCTGACAGGGGAAGGAGGAACACTGAAGCTTTCTTT. Its translation: CTSSPDRGRRNTEAFF.

This clonotype was detected a few times. The V call is TRBV5-8, the J call TRBJ2-6; D possibly corresponds to TRBD1 (6 bases). Germline V gene data show CDR1 as SGHTS and CDR2 as YDEGEE. This CDR3 contains 16 residues. Trimming cost V 4 bases and J 0 bases, with 11 bases left between them. The CDR3 DNA is TGTGCCAGCAGCCGGACAGCTTTCTCTGGGGCCAACGTCCTGACTTTC. Protein sequence: CASSRTAFSGANVLTF.

At least ten counts were recorded for this clonotype. The chain combines TRBV29-1 with TRBJ2-3; TRBD1 aligns across 7 bases. The germline CDR1 and CDR2 sequences are SQVTM and ANQGSEA. This CDR3 contains 14 residues. With V trimmed by 3 bases and J by 1 base, 4 bases remained unmatched. The CDR3 region has the DNA TGCAGCGTTGATTTGCAGGGGGGCACAGATACGCAGTATTTT. This sequence encodes CSVDLQGGTDTQYF.

The rearrangement uses TRBV25-1 and TRBJ2-3; D not resolved. From germline, CDR1 is MGHDK and CDR2 SYGVNS. This CDR3 region has 17 residues. V shed 1 base and J shed 2 bases, with 16 bases lying between them. The CDR3 protein is CASSELVEGKYTDTQYF. The CDR3 coding sequence is TGTGCCAGCAGTGAATTGGTCGAAGGAAAATACACAGATACGCAGTATTTT.

The sample holds a few counts of this clonotype. This chain links TRBV6-6 with TRBJ1-1; TRBD1 matches at 10 bases. This CDR3 has 17 amino acids. Unmatched junction bases numbered 15, after V lost 6 bases and J lost 5 bases. Germline V gene lookup returns CDR1 MNHNY and CDR2 SVGAGI (reference sequence). CDR3 region: CASSPRSGQGVYTEAFF. The CDR3 coding sequence is TGTGCCAGCAGCCCCAGATCCGGACAGGGGGTGTATACTGAAGCTTTCTTT.

The rearrangement joins TRBV9 to TRBJ2-5; either TRBD1 or TRBD2 may supply D (5 bases each). The CDR3 totals 15 residues. Germline CDR1 is SGDLS and CDR2 is YYNGEE. With 3 bases removed from V and 2 bases from J, the gap between germline ends came to 14 bases. CDR3 DNA sequence: TGTGCCAGCAGCGCACGGGACGGCGGACAAGAGACCCAGTACTTC. This sequence encodes CASSARDGGQETQYF.

In this sample, this clonotype turned up a few times. J is TRBJ2-3 and V is TRBV7-3, with unresolved D. The V gene's germline CDR1 is SGHTA and CDR2 FQGTGA. Trimming pared 4 bases from V and 2 bases from J, leaving 10 bases between. This CDR3 is 14 amino acids long. DNA of the CDR3: TGTGCCAGCAGCTCAACAGCCTTCACAGATACGCAGTATTTT. Protein: CASSSTAFTDTQYF.

This clonotype was seen at least ten times. The rearrangement joins TRBV27 to TRBJ2-7; D remains unclear. V lost 4 bases, J lost 2 bases, and 12 bases lay in between. The CDR3 extends over 14 amino acids. From germline, CDR1 is MNHEY and CDR2 SMNVEV (reference sequence). The CDR3 DNA reads as TGTGCCAGCAGTTCAACCCTAAAAACCTACGAGCAGTACTTC. Translating gives CASSSTLKTYEQYF.

This clonotype has just a few counts. The chain combines TRBV29-1 with TRBJ2-5, with D tentatively TRBD2 (6 bases). Looked up from germline, CDR1 is SQVTM and CDR2 is ANQGSEA. The V gene lost 8 bases and the J gene lost 1 base, with 17 bases spanning the gap. CDR3 size: 14 residues. The CDR3: CSHAGTRVQETQYF. The CDR3 nucleotides read TGCAGCCACGCCGGGACTCGGGTCCAAGAGACCCAGTACTTC.

The chain links TRBV7-8 to TRBJ2-3, with 9 bases matching TRBD2. The length of the CDR3 is 15 residues. The V gene's germline CDR1 is SGHVS and CDR2 FQNEAQ. V lost 6 bases, J lost 0 bases, and 4 bases stayed unmatched. The CDR3 DNA sequence: TGTGCCAGCAGGCCAGCGGGGGGCAGCACAGATACGCAGTATTTT. Its translation: CASRPAGGSTDTQYF. The full variable domain, its missing parts supplied by reference TRBV7-8 and TRBJ2-3, is GAGVSQSPRYKVAKRGQDVALRCDPISGHVSLFWYQQALGQGPEFLTYFQNEAQLDKSGLPSDRFFAERPEGSVSTLKIQRTQQEDSAVYLCASRPAGGSTDTQYFGPGTRLTVL.

V gene TRBV6-6 combines with J gene TRBJ2-3, with TRBD2 as a possible D gene (6 bases). In germline, CDR1 is MNHNY, CDR2 SVGAGI (reference sequence). V lost 6 bases to trimming and J lost 6 bases, with 13 bases between them. The CDR3 runs 13 residues. The CDR3 sequence is CASRTTRSDTQYF. The CDR3 bases are TGTGCCAGCAGAACGACTAGGTCCGATACGCAGTATTTT.

This clonotype was recorded many times. The CDR3 is CASSLARNTGELFF. The CDR3, as DNA: TGTGCCAGCAGCTTGGCCAGGAACACCGGGGAGCTGTTTTTT. The V call is TRBV5-4, the J call TRBJ2-2; D is unresolved. The V gene's germline CDR1 is SGHNT and CDR2 YYREEE (reference sequence). This CDR3 contains 14 residues. V was clipped by 0 bases and J by 1 base, with 4 bases between them.

This chain uses TRBV7-6 with TRBJ2-7; possibly TRBD2 for D (6 bases). Germline loops: CDR1 SGHVS, CDR2 FNYEAQ. Deletions cut 5 bases from V and 4 bases from J, with 9 bases between. The CDR3 consists of 12 residues. CDR3 amino acids: CASSPGRYEQYF. CDR3 DNA sequence: TGTGCCAGCAGCCCGGGGAGGTACGAGCAGTACTTC.

This clonotype was recorded at least ten times. The gene calls are TRBV18 and TRBJ2-1; D unclear. The CDR3 covers 11 residues. Trimming removed 4 bases from V and 7 bases from J, with 5 bases in between. CDR1 is KGHSH and CDR2 is LQKENI in the germline V gene. In DNA form, the CDR3 reads TGTGCCAGCTCACTCCTTAATGAGCAGTTCTTC. Translating it yields CASSLLNEQFF.